The 2 T cell receptor beta chains in this list originate from one sample, sequenced in a study of cytomegalovirus exposure and HLA in healthy donors. Assay used: immunoSEQ multiplex PCR; TCRdb lists only in-frame clones, some missing. The repertoire consists of more than 100,000 clones, with approximately 88% occurring once and the leading ten covering around 6%. Specimen: PBMCs. Receptors were obtained from a young woman in good health and CMV-seropositive.

The V call is TRBV5-1, the J call TRBJ2-7, with TRBD1 matching over 7 bases. The V and J ends lost 4 bases and 0 bases, in that order; junction bases with no gene match: 10. This CDR3 contains 16 residues. Germline assignment: CDR1 SGHRS and CDR2 YFSETQ. The chain's CDR3 is CASSEKTGIGSYEQYF. The CDR3 DNA sequence: TGCGCCAGCAGCGAAAAGACAGGGATCGGCTCCTACGAGCAGTACTTC.

The chain carries TRBV10-3 and TRBJ2-3; tentatively, D is TRBD2 (6 bases). The CDR3 spans 16 residues. Germline assignment: CDR1 ENHRY and CDR2 SYGVKD. V lost 4 bases, J lost 7 bases, and 21 bases lay in between. CDR3 residues: CAISVSGIGERNTQYF. CDR3 sequence (DNA): TGTGCCATCAGTGTTAGCGGTATTGGGGAACGTAATACGCAGTATTTT.